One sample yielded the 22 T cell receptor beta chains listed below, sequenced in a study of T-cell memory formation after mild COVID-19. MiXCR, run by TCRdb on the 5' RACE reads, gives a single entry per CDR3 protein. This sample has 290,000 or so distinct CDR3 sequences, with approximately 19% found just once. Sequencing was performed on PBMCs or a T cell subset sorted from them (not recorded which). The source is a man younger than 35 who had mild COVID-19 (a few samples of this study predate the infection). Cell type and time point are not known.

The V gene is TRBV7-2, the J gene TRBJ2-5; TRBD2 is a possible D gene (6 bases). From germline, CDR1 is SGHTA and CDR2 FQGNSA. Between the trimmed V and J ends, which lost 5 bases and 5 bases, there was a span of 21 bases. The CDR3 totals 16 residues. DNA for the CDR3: TGTGCCAGCAGCCCCCGGGGGTCCCTTGGGCGCGAGACCCAGTACTTC. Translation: CASSPRGSLGRETQYF.

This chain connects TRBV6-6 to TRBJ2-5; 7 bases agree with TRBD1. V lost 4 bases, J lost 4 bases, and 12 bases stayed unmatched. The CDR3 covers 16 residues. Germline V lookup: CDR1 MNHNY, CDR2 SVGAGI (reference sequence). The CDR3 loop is CASSSTMRGRSETQYF. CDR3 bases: TGTGCCAGCAGTTCCACAATGAGGGGGCGCTCAGAGACCCAGTACTTC.

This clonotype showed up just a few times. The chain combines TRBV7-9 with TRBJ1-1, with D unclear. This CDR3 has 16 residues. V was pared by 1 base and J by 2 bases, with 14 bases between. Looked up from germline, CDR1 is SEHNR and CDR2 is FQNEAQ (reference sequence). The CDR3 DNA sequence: TGTGCCAGCAGCTTAGTCCCCTCACAGAAAAACACTGAAGCTTTCTTT. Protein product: CASSLVPSQKNTEAFF.

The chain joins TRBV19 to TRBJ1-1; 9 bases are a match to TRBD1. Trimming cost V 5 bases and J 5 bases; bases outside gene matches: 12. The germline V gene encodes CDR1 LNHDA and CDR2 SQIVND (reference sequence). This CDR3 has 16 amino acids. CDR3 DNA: TGTGCCAGTAGTCCTAACAGGGGGCTGGAGATAACTGAAGCTTTCTTT. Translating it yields CASSPNRGLEITEAFF.

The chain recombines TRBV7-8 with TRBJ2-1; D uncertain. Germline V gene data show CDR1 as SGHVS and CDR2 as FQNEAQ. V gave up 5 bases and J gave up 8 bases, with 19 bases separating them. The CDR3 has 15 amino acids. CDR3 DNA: TGTGCCAGCAGCCCCCGAGGCGGTTTAAGCGATGAGCAGTTCTTC. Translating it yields CASSPRGGLSDEQFF.

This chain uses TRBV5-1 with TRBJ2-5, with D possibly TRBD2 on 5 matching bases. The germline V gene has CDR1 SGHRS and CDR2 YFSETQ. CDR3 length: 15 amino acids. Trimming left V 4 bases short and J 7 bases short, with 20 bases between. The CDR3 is CASSEILETIGTQYF. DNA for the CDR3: TGCGCCAGCAGCGAAATACTAGAAACGATTGGGACCCAGTACTTC.

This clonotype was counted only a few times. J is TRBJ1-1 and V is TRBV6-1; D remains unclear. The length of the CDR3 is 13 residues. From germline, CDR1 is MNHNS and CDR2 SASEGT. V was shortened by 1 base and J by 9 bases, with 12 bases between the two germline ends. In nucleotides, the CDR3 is TGTGCCAGCAGTGAAGTTGAAGGGTTGAAAGCTTTCTTT. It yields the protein CASSEVEGLKAFF.

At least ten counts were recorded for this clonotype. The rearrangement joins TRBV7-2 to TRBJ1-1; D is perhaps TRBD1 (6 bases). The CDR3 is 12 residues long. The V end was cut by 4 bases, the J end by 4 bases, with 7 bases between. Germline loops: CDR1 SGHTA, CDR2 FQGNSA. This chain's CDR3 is CASSWGATEAFF. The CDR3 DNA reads TGTGCCAGCAGCTGGGGGGCCACTGAAGCTTTCTTT.

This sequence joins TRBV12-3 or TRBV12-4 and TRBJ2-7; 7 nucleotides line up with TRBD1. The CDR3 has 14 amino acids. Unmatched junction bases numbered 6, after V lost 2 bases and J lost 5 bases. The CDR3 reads CASSLRYRGDEQYF. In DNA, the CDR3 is TGTGCCAGCAGTTTACGGTACAGGGGCGACGAGCAGTACTTC.

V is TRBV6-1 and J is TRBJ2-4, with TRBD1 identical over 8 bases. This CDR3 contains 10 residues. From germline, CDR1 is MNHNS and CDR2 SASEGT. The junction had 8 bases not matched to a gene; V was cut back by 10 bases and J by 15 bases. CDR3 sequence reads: CATLDRALYF. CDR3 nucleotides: TGTGCCACCCTGGACAGGGCCCTGTACTTC.

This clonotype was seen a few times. The DNA of the CDR3 is TGTGCCAGCAGCTTAGAGGCAGGGATAGTCTCGAGCTACACCTTC. Amino acid sequence: CASSLEAGIVSSYTF. This rearrangement joins TRBV7-2 to TRBJ1-2; a possible D gene is TRBD1 (5 bases). The germline gives CDR1 SGHTA, CDR2 FQGNSA. This CDR3 contains 15 residues. V was cut by 1 base and J by 9 bases, with 18 bases left in between.

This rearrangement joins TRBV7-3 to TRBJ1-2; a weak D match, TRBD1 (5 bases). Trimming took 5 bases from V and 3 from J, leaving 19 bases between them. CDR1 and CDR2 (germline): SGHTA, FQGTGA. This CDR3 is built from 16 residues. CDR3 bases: TGTGCCAGCAGCCTAGACAGATCAAAAGGGGACTATGGCTACACCTTC. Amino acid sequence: CASSLDRSKGDYGYTF.

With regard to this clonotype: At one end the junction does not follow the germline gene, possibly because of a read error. The CDR3 DNA reads as TGTTCCAGCAGTGAACACAGGAGCTTGAACACTGAAGCTTTCTTT. The encoded protein is CSSSEHRSLNTEAFF. The chain employs TRBV6-1 and TRBJ1-1, with a tentative D call TRBD1 (5 bases). Germline CDR1 MNHNS, CDR2 SASEGT. The CDR3 loop spans 15 amino acids.

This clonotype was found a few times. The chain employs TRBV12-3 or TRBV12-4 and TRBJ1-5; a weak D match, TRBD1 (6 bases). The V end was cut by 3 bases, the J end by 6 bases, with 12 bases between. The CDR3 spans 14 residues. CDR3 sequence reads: CASSFAGAPQPQHF. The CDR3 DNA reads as TGTGCCAGCAGTTTTGCAGGGGCCCCTCAGCCCCAGCATTTT.

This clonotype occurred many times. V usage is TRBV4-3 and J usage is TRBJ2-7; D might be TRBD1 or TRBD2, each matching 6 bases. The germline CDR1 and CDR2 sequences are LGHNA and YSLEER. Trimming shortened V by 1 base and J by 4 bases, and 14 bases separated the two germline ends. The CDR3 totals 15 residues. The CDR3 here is CASSQGVGGPYEQYF. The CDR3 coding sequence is TGCGCCAGCAGCCAAGGAGTCGGGGGCCCATACGAGCAGTACTTC.

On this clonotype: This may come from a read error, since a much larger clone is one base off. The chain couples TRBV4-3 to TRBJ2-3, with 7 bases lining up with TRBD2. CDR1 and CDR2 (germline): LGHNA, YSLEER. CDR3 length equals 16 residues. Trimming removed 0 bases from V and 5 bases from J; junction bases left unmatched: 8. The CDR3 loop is CASSQDLALAIDTQYF. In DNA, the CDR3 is TGCGCCAGCAGCCAAGATCTGGCACTAGCGATAGATACGCAGTATTTT.

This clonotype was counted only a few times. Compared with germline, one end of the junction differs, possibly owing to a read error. As DNA, the CDR3 is TGTGCCAGCAGTATCCGGACAGGGCCCAATGAGCAGTTATTC. It translates to CASSIRTGPNEQLF. This sequence joins TRBV27 and TRBJ2-1, with TRBD1 identical over 8 bases. The germline V gene has CDR1 MNHEY and CDR2 SMNVEV (reference sequence). The CDR3 has 14 amino acids.

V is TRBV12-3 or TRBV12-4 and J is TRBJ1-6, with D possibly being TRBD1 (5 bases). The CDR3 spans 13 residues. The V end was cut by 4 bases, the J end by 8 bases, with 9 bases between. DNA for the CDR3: TGTGCCAGCAGTTCCAGGGTGGATTCACCCCTCCACTTT. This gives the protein CASSSRVDSPLHF.

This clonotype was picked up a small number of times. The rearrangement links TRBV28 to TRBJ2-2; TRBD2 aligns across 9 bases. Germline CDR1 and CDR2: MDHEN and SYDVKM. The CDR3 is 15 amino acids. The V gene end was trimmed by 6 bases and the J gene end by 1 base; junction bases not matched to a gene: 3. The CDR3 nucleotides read TGTGCCAGCAGCCGGACTAGCGAGAACACCGGGGAGCTGTTTTTT. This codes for CASSRTSENTGELFF.

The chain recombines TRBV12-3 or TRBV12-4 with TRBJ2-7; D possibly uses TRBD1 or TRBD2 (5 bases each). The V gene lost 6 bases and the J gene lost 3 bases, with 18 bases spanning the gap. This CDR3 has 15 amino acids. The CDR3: CASSEGSAGLYEQYF. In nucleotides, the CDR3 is TGTGCCAGCAGCGAGGGGTCGGCCGGGCTCTACGAGCAGTACTTC.

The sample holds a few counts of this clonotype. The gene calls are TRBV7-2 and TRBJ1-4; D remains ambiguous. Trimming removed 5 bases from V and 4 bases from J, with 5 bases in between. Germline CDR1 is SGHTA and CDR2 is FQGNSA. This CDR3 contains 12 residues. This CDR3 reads CASSPNNEKLFF. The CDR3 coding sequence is TGTGCCAGCAGCCCCAATAATGAAAAACTGTTTTTT. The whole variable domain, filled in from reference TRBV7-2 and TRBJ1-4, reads GAGVSQSPSNKVTEKGKDVELRCDPISGHTALYWYRQSLGQGLEFLIYFQGNSAPDKSGLPSDRFSAERTGGSVSTLTIQRTQQEDSAVYLCASSPNNEKLFFGSGTQLSVL.

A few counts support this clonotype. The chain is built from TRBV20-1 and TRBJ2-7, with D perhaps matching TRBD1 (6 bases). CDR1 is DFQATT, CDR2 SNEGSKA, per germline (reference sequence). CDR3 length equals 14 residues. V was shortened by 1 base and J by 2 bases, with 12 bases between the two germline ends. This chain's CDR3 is CSARAAGDTYEQYV. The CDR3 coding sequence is TGCAGTGCTAGAGCGGCAGGGGATACCTACGAGCAGTACGTC.